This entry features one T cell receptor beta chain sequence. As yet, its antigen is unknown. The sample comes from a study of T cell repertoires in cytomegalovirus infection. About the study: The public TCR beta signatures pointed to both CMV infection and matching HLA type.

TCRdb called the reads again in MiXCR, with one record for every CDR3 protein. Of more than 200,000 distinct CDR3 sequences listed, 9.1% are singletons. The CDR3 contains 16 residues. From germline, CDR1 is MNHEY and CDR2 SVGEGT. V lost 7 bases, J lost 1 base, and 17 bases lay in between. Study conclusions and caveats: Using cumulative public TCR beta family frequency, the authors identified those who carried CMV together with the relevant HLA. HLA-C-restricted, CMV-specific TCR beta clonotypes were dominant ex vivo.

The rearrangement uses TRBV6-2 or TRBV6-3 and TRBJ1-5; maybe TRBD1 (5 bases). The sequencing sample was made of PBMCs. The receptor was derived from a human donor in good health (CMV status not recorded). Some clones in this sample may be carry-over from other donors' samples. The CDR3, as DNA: TGTGCCAGCAAAGACCGGGGGTCCAGAAGCAATCAGCCCCAGCATTTT. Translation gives CASKDRGSRSNQPQHF.